This T cell receptor beta chain was observed in a study of beta chain features in type 1 diabetes. Study-level points and caveats: Highly expressing activated T cells could be over-counted with a cDNA template.

CDR3 size: 18 residues. All of the sorted populations showed purity greater than 95%. In regard to this clone: Its antigen remains unknown.

Expressed TCRB transcripts got sequenced, as all isolated RNA was reverse transcribed. TCRdb keeps only in-frame clones here, not all; method: immunoSEQ multiplex PCR. This table holds 200,000 to 250,000 clones, approximately 10% found once. The sequencing sample was made of central memory CD4+ T cells from blood. This clonotype originated in a man aged 18-30 years in good health. The rearrangement links TRBV21-1 to TRBJ2-7; TRBD2, the D gene given by the table, was not confirmed from the DNA. TRBV21-1 is given as a pseudogene. The CDR3 here is CASRPGLAGVPKSYEQYF. The DNA for the CDR3 is TGTGCCAGCAGGCCGGGACTAGCGGGAGTCCCCAAGAGTTACGAGCAGTACTTC.